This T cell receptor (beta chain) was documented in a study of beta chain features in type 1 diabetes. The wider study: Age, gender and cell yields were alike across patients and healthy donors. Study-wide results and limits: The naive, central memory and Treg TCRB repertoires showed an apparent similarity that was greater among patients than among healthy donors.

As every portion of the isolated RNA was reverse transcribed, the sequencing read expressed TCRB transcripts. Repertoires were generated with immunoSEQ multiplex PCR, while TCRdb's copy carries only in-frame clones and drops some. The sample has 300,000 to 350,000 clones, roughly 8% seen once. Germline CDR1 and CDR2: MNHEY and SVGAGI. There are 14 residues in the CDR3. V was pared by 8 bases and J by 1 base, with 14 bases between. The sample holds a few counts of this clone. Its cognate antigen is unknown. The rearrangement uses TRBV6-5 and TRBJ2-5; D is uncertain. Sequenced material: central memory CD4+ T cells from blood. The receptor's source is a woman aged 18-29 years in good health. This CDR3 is CASGDLGGQETQYF. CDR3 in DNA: TGTGCCAGCGGCGACCTCGGTGGCCAAGAGACCCAGTACTTC.